This T cell receptor (beta chain) originates from a study of blood T cell repertoires in COVID-19. Study-level information: Sites in the United States, Italy and Spain provided acute and convalescent COVID-19 samples. PBMCs, B-cell-depleted T cells, or T cells provided the cDNA or gDNA that made up the material.

The CDR3 has 12 amino acids. Trimming removed 3 bases at V and 3 bases at J, with 6 bases between. As for this clone: Different DNA sequences within this sample yield the same CDR3.

Study processing details: For nucleated cells, counts were estimated from reference gene primer amplification. The method was immunoSEQ multiplex PCR; TCRdb's version includes in-frame clones alone and lacks a portion of them. That table gives V, J and clone size, and the DNA gave D and trimming. The repertoire consists of hundreds of thousands of clones, with around 87% occurring once and the leading ten covering over 2.5%. The chain has TRBV12-3 or TRBV12-4 and TRBJ2-7; tentatively, D is TRBD2 (5 bases). This clonotype was obtained from a man in his sixties with acute or convalescent COVID-19. Sequenced: peripheral blood. CDR3 coding DNA: TGTGCCAGCAGTTTTCGGGGCTACGAGCAGTACTTC. Translating it yields CASSFRGYEQYF.